The 25 T cell receptor beta chains given below trace back to one sample, sequenced in a study of blood T cell repertoires in COVID-19. Repertoires were generated with immunoSEQ multiplex PCR, while TCRdb's copy carries only in-frame clones and drops some. The sample lists approximately 150,000 clones; 90% to 95% were seen once. The sequenced sample was peripheral blood. All receptors come from a woman aged 55-69 years with COVID-19, enrolled during active disease.

The chain couples TRBV5-1 to TRBJ1-5, with TRBD1 matching 11 bases. Losses at the gene ends were 3 bases for V and 6 bases for J; bases not matched to a gene: 8. The CDR3 length is 16 residues. Germline V gene lookup returns CDR1 SGHRS and CDR2 YFSETQ. DNA for the CDR3: TGCGCCAGCAGCTGGGATGGGACAGGGGGAGGTCAGCCCCAGCATTTT. It translates to CASSWDGTGGGQPQHF.

The rearrangement uses TRBV6-1 and TRBJ2-5; 9 bases align to TRBD1. Looked up from germline, CDR1 is MNHNS and CDR2 is SASEGT. This CDR3 has 15 residues. Germline trimming cut 2 bases from V and 5 bases from J; bases unmatched to any gene: 6. The CDR3 protein is CASSELQGARETQYF. CDR3 coding DNA: TGTGCCAGCAGTGAATTACAGGGGGCAAGGGAGACCCAGTACTTC.

The chain links TRBV19 to TRBJ1-5; maybe TRBD1 (6 bases). V was clipped by 4 bases and J by 2 bases, with 15 bases between them. Germline-derived CDR1 and CDR2 are LNHDA and SQIVND (reference sequence). This CDR3 has 16 amino acids. The CDR3 nucleotides read TGTGCCAGTAGTACCACAGGGAGCTCCCGCAATCAGCCCCAGCATTTT. Translating gives CASSTTGSSRNQPQHF. Full variable domain (outside the CDR3, taken from reference TRBV19 and TRBJ1-5): DGGITQSPKYLFRKEGQNVTLSCEQNLNHDAMYWYRQDPGQGLRLIYYSQIVNDFQKGDIAEGYSVSREKKESFPLTVTSAQKNPTAFYLCASSTTGSSRNQPQHFGDGTRLSIL.

CDR3 sequence: CASSRGQPRDTIYF. DNA of the CDR3: TGTGCCAGCAGCCGGGGACAGCCGCGAGACACCATATATTTT. The chain links TRBV11-3 to TRBJ1-3; 7 bases are a match to TRBD1. The CDR3 is 14 amino acids. With 5 bases clipped from V and 8 bases from J, the junction kept 9 bases outside the gene matches. The germline V gene encodes CDR1 SGHNT and CDR2 YENEEA.

This rearrangement joins TRBV6-5 to TRBJ2-1, with D perhaps matching TRBD1 (6 bases). The CDR3 is made up of 13 amino acids. CDR1 is MNHEY, CDR2 SVGAGI, per germline. V lost 6 bases and J 6 bases, leaving 12 bases between the germline ends. As DNA, the CDR3 is TGTGCCAGCAGCCCACAGGGATTCAATGAGCAGTTCTTC. It translates to CASSPQGFNEQFF.

The genes are TRBV6-1 and TRBJ2-1, with 10 bases fitting TRBD1. The V gene end was trimmed by 2 bases and the J gene end by 2 bases; junction bases not matched to a gene: 12. Germline V gene data show CDR1 as MNHNS and CDR2 as SASEGT. The CDR3 is 19 amino acids. In DNA, the CDR3 is TGTGCCAGCAGTGAAAGGGGACAGGGGCTTGGCTTCACCTACAATGAGCAGTTCTTC. It translates to CASSERGQGLGFTYNEQFF.

The chain uses TRBV18 and TRBJ1-1; 7 bases line up with TRBD1. Looked up from germline, CDR1 is KGHSH and CDR2 is LQKENI. With 3 bases clipped from V and 1 base from J, the junction kept 2 bases outside the gene matches. CDR3 length equals 14 residues. The CDR3 reads CASSPRDRNTEAFF. The CDR3 DNA reads TGTGCCAGCTCACCCCGGGACAGGAACACTGAAGCTTTCTTT. The complete variable domain, with remaining parts taken from reference TRBV18 and TRBJ1-1, reads NAGVMQNPRHLVRRRGQEARLRCSPMKGHSHVYWYRQLPEEGLKFMVYLQKENIIDESGMPKERFSAEFPKEGPSILRIQQVVRGDSAAYFCASSPRDRNTEAFFGQGTRLTVV.

The J gene is TRBJ2-5, the V gene TRBV19; TRBD1 matches 9 bases. The junction had 9 bases not matched to a gene; V was cut back by 5 bases and J by 2 bases. The CDR3 has 16 residues. The germline V gene encodes CDR1 LNHDA and CDR2 SQIVND (reference sequence). CDR3 coding DNA: TGTGCCAGTAGTGCGCACCGGGACAGGGCTCAAGAGACCCAGTACTTC. This sequence encodes CASSAHRDRAQETQYF.

For this clone: The conserved closing phenylalanine or tryptophan is absent in this CDR3, likely reflecting a read error. It is unclear where the CDR3 begins or ends on the DNA, so no DNA is shown, and the CDR3 is as TCRdb lists it. The V gene is TRBV5-4, the J gene TRBJ1-2; the table gives TRBD1 as D, unverified against the DNA. The CDR3 region is 12 residues in length, termini included. Germline lookup yields CDR1 SGHNT and CDR2 YYREEE (reference sequence). CDR3 loop: CASSSQTGGVKV.

This chain uses TRBV19 with TRBJ1-2; TRBD1 is a possible D gene (6 bases). The CDR3 consists of 13 residues. Trimming cost V 4 bases and J 7 bases, with 13 bases left between them. Germline V gives CDR1 LNHDA, CDR2 SQIVND (reference sequence). CDR3 in amino acids: CASSTTTGFGYTF. The CDR3 bases are TGTGCCAGTAGTACCACTACAGGGTTTGGCTACACCTTC.

The rearrangement uses TRBV5-1 and TRBJ2-7, with D perhaps matching TRBD2 (7 bases). This CDR3 spans 12 amino acids. The V and J ends lost 4 bases and 6 bases respectively, with 11 bases between them. In germline, CDR1 is SGHRS, CDR2 YFSETQ. CDR3 coding DNA: TGCGCCAGCAGCAAGGGGGAGGGCGAGCAGTACTTC. It encodes CASSKGEGEQYF.

The rearrangement joins TRBV2 to TRBJ1-6; D call uncertain. Trimming removed 7 bases at V and 7 bases at J, with 17 bases between. The CDR3 length is 15 residues. Germline CDR1 SNHLY, CDR2 FYNNEI. CDR3 DNA sequence: TGTGCCAGCACTGTAGAGGGCTTGGGAAATTCACCCCTCCACTTT. Translating it yields CASTVEGLGNSPLHF.

The chain links TRBV14 to TRBJ1-4, with 7 positions matching TRBD1. There are 13 residues in the CDR3. With 10 bases clipped from V and 2 bases from J, the junction kept 4 bases outside the gene matches. Germline V gives CDR1 SGHDN, CDR2 FVKESK. CDR3 residues: CATNRGTNEKLFF. CDR3 bases: TGTGCCACAAACAGGGGCACTAATGAAAAACTGTTTTTT. Drawing the rest from reference TRBV14 and TRBJ1-4, the complete variable domain is EAGVTQFPSHSVIEKGQTVTLRCDPISGHDNLYWYRRVMGKEIKFLLHFVKESKQDESGMPNNRFLAERTGGTYSTLKVQPAELEDSGVYFCATNRGTNEKLFFGSGTQLSVL.

The genes are TRBV19 and TRBJ2-5; 8 nucleotides align to TRBD2. This CDR3 is built from 15 residues. CDR1 LNHDA and CDR2 SQIVND come from the germline V gene (reference sequence). V was pared by 8 bases and J by 2 bases, with 10 bases of the junction left unmatched. CDR3 coding DNA: TGTGCCAGTTCCCAAGGGTTAGCGGGGCAAGAGACCCAGTACTTC. The encoded protein is CASSQGLAGQETQYF.

The chain links TRBV19 to TRBJ2-7; D is possibly TRBD1 (6 bases). Germline CDR1 is LNHDA and CDR2 is SQIVND (reference sequence). The CDR3 consists of 15 residues. V was pared by 5 bases and J by 0 bases, with 14 bases between. The CDR3 is CASSPKGRGSYEQYF. In DNA, the CDR3 is TGTGCCAGTAGTCCTAAGGGCAGGGGCTCCTACGAGCAGTACTTC.

The J gene is TRBJ2-3, the V gene TRBV3-1 (or the pseudogene TRBV3-2); D may be TRBD2 (6 bases). Looked up from germline, CDR1 is LGHDT and CDR2 is YNNKEL (reference sequence). Deletions cut 0 bases from V and 6 bases from J, with 19 bases between. The CDR3 consists of 17 residues. The CDR3 DNA sequence: TGTGCCAGCAGCCAAGAAGAATTGGACCCGGAGGGCGATACGCAGTATTTT. Its protein product is CASSQEELDPEGDTQYF.

This sequence joins TRBV5-1 and TRBJ1-4; 8 bases are a match to TRBD1. Trimming at V came to 1 base and at J to 5 bases, leaving 4 bases not matched to a gene. The CDR3 length is 15 residues. Per the germline V gene, CDR1 is SGHRS and CDR2 is YFSETQ. The CDR3 loop reads CASSLLGQGNEKLFF. The CDR3, as DNA: TGCGCCAGCAGCTTGCTCGGACAGGGCAATGAAAAACTGTTTTTT.

V and J are TRBV2 and TRBJ2-3; 13 bases are shared with TRBD2. CDR3 length: 17 residues. Germline CDR1 is SNHLY and CDR2 is FYNNEI. V dropped 1 base and J dropped 1; count of bases not matched to a gene: 2. This CDR3 reads CASSEGLAGGRTDTQYF. In DNA form, the CDR3 reads TGTGCCAGCAGTGAAGGACTAGCGGGGGGCCGCACAGATACGCAGTATTTT.

This chain connects TRBV21-1 to TRBJ1-6; TRBD1 was called by the table and not checked on the DNA. TRBV21-1 is designated a pseudogene. The CDR3 has 18 amino acids. Here the CDR3 DNA reads TGTGCCAGCAGCAAAGAATTGGACTTGAGACAGGGTAATTCACCCCTCCACTTT. The encoded protein is CASSKELDLRQGNSPLHF.

This chain joins TRBV7-2 and TRBJ1-1, with D perhaps TRBD1 (5 bases). Trimming removed 0 bases from V and 0 bases from J, with 8 bases in between. This CDR3 spans 15 amino acids. Germline loops: CDR1 SGHTA, CDR2 FQGNSA. The DNA for the CDR3 is TGTGCCAGCAGCTTAGCTAACAGGATGAACACTGAAGCTTTCTTT. It is translated as CASSLANRMNTEAFF.

This sequence joins TRBV7-9 and TRBJ2-1; possibly TRBD1 for D (6 bases). Germline V lookup: CDR1 SEHNR, CDR2 FQNEAQ (reference sequence). V lost 9 bases, J lost 8 bases, and 20 bases lay in between. The CDR3 loop spans 14 amino acids. The DNA for the CDR3 is TGTGCCAGTACAGGGTTTCGTCATGGGGATGAGCAGTTCTTC. The encoded protein is CASTGFRHGDEQFF. Looking up the rest from reference TRBV7-9 and TRBJ2-1 gives the full variable domain: DTGVSQNPRHKITKRGQNVTFRCDPISEHNRLYWYRQTLGQGPEFLTYFQNEAQLEKSRLLSDRFSAERPKGSFSTLEIQRTEQGDSAMYLCASTGFRHGDEQFFGPGTRLTVL.

Turning to this clone: This same CDR3 is encoded by further DNA sequences in the sample. This chain joins TRBV6-1 and TRBJ2-3; 9 bases are shared with TRBD2. Germline values: CDR1 MNHNS, CDR2 SASEGT. Trimming took 3 bases from V and 4 from J; bases not matched to a gene: 11. The CDR3 length is 17 residues. This CDR3 reads CASSEGRGSGGADTQYF. Written as DNA, the CDR3 is TGTGCCAGCAGTGAGGGGAGGGGTAGCGGGGGTGCAGATACGCAGTATTTT.

This clone occurred once. The chain joins TRBV12-3 or TRBV12-4 to TRBJ1-1; no definite D call. The CDR3 totals 13 residues. Trimming stripped 4 bases from V and 5 bases from J, with 11 bases between. This CDR3 reads CASSSPPGTEAFF. CDR3 in DNA: TGTGCCAGCAGTTCCCCCCCGGGGACTGAAGCTTTCTTT.

The rearrangement joins TRBV25-1 to TRBJ1-1; 10 bases are a match to TRBD1. CDR1 MGHDK and CDR2 SYGVNS come from the germline V gene. Trimming removed 6 bases from V and 4 bases from J; junction bases left unmatched: 5. The CDR3 covers 14 residues. CDR3 coding DNA: TGTGCCAGCAGAAGAAGGACAGGGGGCACTGAAGCTTTCTTT. It translates to CASRRRTGGTEAFF.

V and J are TRBV27 and TRBJ1-1; perhaps TRBD1 as D (6 bases). The CDR3 covers 15 residues. Germline V lookup: CDR1 MNHEY, CDR2 SMNVEV (reference sequence). The V and J ends lost 5 bases and 0 bases respectively, with 13 bases between them. CDR3 amino acids: CASSGLAGVNTEAFF. The CDR3 nucleotides are TGTGCCAGCAGTGGTCTGGCAGGGGTGAACACTGAAGCTTTCTTT.